This T cell receptor beta chain derives from a study of T cells after yellow fever vaccination. TCRdb re-analysed the 5' RACE reads in MiXCR, keeping a single row per CDR3 protein. The sample has 300,000 to 400,000 distinct CDR3 sequences; roughly 8% are singletons. In germline, CDR1 is MGHDK, CDR2 SYGVNS. The CDR3 sequence is 16 residues long. V lost 3 bases and J lost 2, with 15 bases in between. The chain combines TRBV25-1 with TRBJ2-3; D might be TRBD1 (5 bases). The specimen was PBMCs, collected about 41 days after the first yellow fever vaccination. This TCR was sampled from a man aged 18 to 30 who received the YFV17D yellow fever vaccine. CDR3 coding DNA: TGTGCCAGCAGTGAGCTGCAGGGCCTTTTCACAGATACGCAGTATTTT. Amino acid sequence: CASSELQGLFTDTQYF. Full variable domain (remainder filled in from reference TRBV25-1 and TRBJ2-3): EADIYQTPRYLVIGTGKKITLECSQTMGHDKMYWYQQDPGMELHLIHYSYGVNSTEKGDLSSESTVSRIRTEHFPLTLESARPSHTSQYLCASSELQGLFTDTQYFGPGTRLTVL.